This record covers a single T cell receptor (beta chain). The antigen remains unidentified. The V gene end was trimmed by 5 bases and the J gene end by 9 bases; junction bases not matched to a gene: 11. The CDR3 spans 14 residues. The germline CDR1 and CDR2 sequences are MNHEY and SMNVEV (reference sequence). The data are from a study of cytomegalovirus exposure and HLA in healthy donors. Overall study: Some 85 million unique TCRs, all from HLA-typed donors, were included in an early release of the data.

Study results and caveats: In a later analysis, TCR association rates varied by HLA locus: DRB1 most, HLA-C fewest. There were a few CMV-associated chains whose specificity for CMV antigens was confirmed in vitro.

PCR amplification relied on 60 Vbeta primers (plus 13 Jbeta primers). Generated by immunoSEQ multiplex PCR, the TCRdb table keeps only in-frame clones and is missing some. The table records more than 150,000 clones, roughly three quarters of them present only once. The sequence was collected from a middle-aged woman in good health and CMV-seropositive. The genes are TRBV27 and TRBJ1-2; 8 bases line up with TRBD1. The sequencing sample was made of PBMCs. The CDR3 is CASSDDRGKRSYTF. The CDR3 DNA is TGTGCCAGCAGTGACGACAGGGGAAAGCGGAGCTACACCTTC.